The clone carrying this T cell receptor beta chain has a count of ten or more. Its antigen remains unknown. TCR beta CDR3 regions were amplified from RNA transcripts. The TCR CDR3 first-round RT-PCR relied on the HTBI primer set. One entry per CDR3 protein, called by TCRdb with MiXCR from the multiplex PCR reads. The sample includes a few hundred thousand distinct CDR3 sequences, over 15% of them seen just once. This sample stems from a study of T cells in Graves' hyperthyroidism and ophthalmopathy. Study results and limitations: Ophthalmopathy was identified by the model a median around 6.3 months ahead of onset.

The junction had 2 bases not matched to a gene; V was cut back by 0 bases and J by 4 bases. This CDR3 is built from 14 residues. The germline gives CDR1 SGHRS, CDR2 YFSETQ. Sequencing was done on a sample of blood. V and J are TRBV5-1 and TRBJ1-2; 8 positions match TRBD1. This sequence originates from a woman aged 60-75 years with Graves' ophthalmopathy. CDR3 amino acids: CASSLGTGSYGYTF. Here the CDR3 DNA reads TGCGCCAGCAGCTTGGGGACAGGGTCCTATGGCTACACCTTC.